This T cell receptor beta chain came from a study of blood T cell repertoires in COVID-19. Data came from immunoSEQ multiplex PCR; TCRdb stores just in-frame clones and leaves some out. Of about 97,000 clones in the sample, roughly 89% are singletons; the top ten hold 15%. The V gene's germline CDR1 is SGDLS and CDR2 YYNGEE. The ends were cut back, 3 bases at V and 6 bases at J, with 14 bases in the middle. The CDR3 length is 14 residues. J is TRBJ2-3 and V is TRBV9; no clear D. The sequenced material came from peripheral blood. The sequence was collected from a human donor in a cohort sampled during active COVID-19. The CDR3 region is CASSDPFGRDTQYF. The CDR3 DNA reads TGTGCCAGCAGCGACCCGTTTGGGCGCGATACGCAGTATTTT. Full variable domain (missing parts from reference TRBV9 and TRBJ2-3): DSGVTQTPKHLITATGQRVTLRCSPRSGDLSVYWYQQSLDQGLQFLIQYYNGEERAKGNILERFSAQQFPDLHSELNLSSLELGDSALYFCASSDPFGRDTQYFGPGTRLTVL.